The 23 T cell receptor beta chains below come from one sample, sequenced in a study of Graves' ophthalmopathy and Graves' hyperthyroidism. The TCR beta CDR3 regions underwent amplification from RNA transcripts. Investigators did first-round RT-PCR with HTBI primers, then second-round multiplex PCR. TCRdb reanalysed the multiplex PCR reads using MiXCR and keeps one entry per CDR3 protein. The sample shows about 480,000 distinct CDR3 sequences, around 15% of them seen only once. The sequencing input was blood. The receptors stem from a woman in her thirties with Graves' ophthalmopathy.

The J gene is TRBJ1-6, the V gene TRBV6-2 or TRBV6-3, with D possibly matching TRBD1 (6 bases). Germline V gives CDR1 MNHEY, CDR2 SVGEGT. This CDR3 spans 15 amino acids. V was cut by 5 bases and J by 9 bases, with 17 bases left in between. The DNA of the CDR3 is TGTGCCAGCAGTCACGCACAGGGTGCTTCTTCACCCCTCCACTTT. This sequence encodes CASSHAQGASSPLHF.

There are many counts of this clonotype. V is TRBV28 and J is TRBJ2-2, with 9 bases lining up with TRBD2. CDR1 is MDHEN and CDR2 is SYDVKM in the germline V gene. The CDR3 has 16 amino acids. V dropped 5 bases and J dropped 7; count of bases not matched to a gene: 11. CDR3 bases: TGTGCCAGCAGTCCTGCGTGGAGCGGGAGGTTCGGGGAGCTGTTTTTT. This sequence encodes CASSPAWSGRFGELFF.

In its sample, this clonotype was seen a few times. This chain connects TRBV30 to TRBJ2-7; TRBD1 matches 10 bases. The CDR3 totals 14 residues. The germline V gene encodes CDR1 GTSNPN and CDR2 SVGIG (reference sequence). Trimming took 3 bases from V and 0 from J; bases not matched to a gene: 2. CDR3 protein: CAWSGQGDSYEQYF. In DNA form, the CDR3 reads TGTGCCTGGAGCGGACAGGGGGACTCCTACGAGCAGTACTTC.

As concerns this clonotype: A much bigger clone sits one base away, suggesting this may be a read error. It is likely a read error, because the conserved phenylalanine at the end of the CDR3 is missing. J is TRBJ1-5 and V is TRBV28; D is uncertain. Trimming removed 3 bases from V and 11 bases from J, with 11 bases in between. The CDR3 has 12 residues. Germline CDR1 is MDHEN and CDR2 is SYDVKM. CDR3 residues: CASSLGPGTQHL. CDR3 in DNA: TGTGCCAGCAGTTTGGGTCCCGGTACCCAGCATTTG.

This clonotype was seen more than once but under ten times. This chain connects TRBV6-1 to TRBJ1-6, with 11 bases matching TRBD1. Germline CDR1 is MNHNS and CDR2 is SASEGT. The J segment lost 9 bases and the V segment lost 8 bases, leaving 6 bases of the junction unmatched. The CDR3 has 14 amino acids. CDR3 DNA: TGTGCCAGCGGCCATGGGACAGGGGGTTCACCCCTCCACTTT. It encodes CASGHGTGGSPLHF.

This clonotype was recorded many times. CDR3 nucleotide sequence: TGTGCCAGCAGTTTGGGGAGTAGGAGTAATTCACCCCTCCACTTT. Translating it yields CASSLGSRSNSPLHF. V and J are TRBV28 and TRBJ1-6; D gene uncertain. This CDR3 region has 15 residues. CDR1 and CDR2 (germline): MDHEN, SYDVKM. V lost 3 bases and J lost 6, with 12 bases in between.

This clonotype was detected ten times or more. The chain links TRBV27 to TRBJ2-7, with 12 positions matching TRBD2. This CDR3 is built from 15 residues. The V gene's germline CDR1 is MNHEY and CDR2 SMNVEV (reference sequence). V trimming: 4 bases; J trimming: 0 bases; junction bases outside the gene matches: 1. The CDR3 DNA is TGTGCCAGCAGTTCGACTAGCGGGGGCTCCTACGAGCAGTACTTC. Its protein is CASSSTSGGSYEQYF.

CDR3 sequence reads: CASSLMTSGRSWEQYF. The DNA of the CDR3 is TGTGCCAGCAGCTTAATGACTAGCGGGAGGTCCTGGGAGCAGTACTTC. The V call is TRBV7-9, the J call TRBJ2-7, with 13 bases identical to TRBD2. V lost 2 bases, J lost 7 bases, and 8 bases stayed unmatched. CDR3 size: 16 residues. Germline V gene lookup returns CDR1 SEHNR and CDR2 FQNEAQ (reference sequence).

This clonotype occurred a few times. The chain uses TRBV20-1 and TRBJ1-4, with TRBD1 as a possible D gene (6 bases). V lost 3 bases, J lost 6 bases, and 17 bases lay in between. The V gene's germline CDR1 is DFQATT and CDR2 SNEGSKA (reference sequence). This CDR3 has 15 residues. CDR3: CSASVGGGWDEKLFF. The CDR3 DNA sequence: TGCAGTGCTAGTGTTGGGGGCGGTTGGGATGAAAAACTGTTTTTT.

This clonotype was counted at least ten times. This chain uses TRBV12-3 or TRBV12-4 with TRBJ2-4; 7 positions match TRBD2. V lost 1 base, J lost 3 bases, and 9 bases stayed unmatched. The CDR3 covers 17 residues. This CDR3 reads CASSLVGREEVKNIQYF. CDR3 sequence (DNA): TGTGCCAGCAGTTTAGTAGGACGGGAGGAAGTCAAAAACATTCAGTACTTC.

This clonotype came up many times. The CDR3 is CRALGTGVGGYTF. The CDR3 nucleotides read TGCAGGGCGTTAGGGACAGGGGTCGGAGGCTACACCTTC. The chain joins TRBV20-1 to TRBJ1-2, with 10 bases aligning to TRBD1. Germline CDR1 is DFQATT and CDR2 is SNEGSKA (reference sequence). This CDR3 contains 13 residues.

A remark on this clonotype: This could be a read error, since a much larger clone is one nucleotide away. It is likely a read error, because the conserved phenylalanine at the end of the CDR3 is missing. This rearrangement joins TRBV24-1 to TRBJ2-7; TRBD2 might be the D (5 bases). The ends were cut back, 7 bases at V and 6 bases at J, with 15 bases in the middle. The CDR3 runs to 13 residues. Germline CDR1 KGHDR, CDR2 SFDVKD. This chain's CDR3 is CATRADFTAEQYY. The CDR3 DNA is TGTGCCACCAGGGCGGACTTCACAGCCGAGCAGTACTAC.

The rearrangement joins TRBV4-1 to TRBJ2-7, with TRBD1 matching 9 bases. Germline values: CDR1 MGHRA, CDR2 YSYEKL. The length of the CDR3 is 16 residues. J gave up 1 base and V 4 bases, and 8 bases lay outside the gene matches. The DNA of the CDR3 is TGCGCCAGCAGCCCCTCCGGGACAGGGACATCCTACGAGCAGTACTTC. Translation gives CASSPSGTGTSYEQYF.

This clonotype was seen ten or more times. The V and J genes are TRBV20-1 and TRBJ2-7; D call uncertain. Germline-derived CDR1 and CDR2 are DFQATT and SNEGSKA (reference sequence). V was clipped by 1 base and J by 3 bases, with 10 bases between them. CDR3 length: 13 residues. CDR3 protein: CSARVGGLYEQYF. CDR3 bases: TGCAGTGCTAGAGTCGGCGGCCTCTACGAGCAGTACTTC.

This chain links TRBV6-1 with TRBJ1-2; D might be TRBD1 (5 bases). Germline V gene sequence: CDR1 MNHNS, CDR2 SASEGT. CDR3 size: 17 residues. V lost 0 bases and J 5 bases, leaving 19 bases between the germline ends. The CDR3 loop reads CASSEALQQAWGYGYTF. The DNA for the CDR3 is TGTGCCAGCAGTGAAGCGCTTCAACAGGCCTGGGGGTATGGCTACACCTTC.

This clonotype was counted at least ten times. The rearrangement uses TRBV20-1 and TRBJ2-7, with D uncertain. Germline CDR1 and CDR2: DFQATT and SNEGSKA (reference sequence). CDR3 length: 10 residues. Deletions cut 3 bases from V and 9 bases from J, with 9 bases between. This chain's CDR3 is CSASDSGQYF. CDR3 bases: TGCAGTGCTAGTGATTCGGGGCAGTACTTC.

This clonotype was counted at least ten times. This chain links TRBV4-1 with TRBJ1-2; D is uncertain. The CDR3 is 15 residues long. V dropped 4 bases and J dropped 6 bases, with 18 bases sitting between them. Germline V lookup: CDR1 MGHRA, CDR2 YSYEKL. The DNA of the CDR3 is TGCGCCAGCAGCCCCGGGGTGGCACCGAACAATGGCTACACCTTC. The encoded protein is CASSPGVAPNNGYTF.

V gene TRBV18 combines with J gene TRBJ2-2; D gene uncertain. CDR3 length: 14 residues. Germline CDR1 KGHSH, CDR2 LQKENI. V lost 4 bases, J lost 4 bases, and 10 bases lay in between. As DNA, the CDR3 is TGTGCCAGCTCACAGGGATTGGTCACCGGGGAGCTGTTTTTT. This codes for CASSQGLVTGELFF.

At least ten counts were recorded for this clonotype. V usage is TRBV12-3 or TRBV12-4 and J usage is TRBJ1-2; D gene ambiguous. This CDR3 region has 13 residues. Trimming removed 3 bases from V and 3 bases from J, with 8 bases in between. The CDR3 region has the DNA TGTGCCAGCAGTTTGGGAGCTTACTATGGCTACACCTTC. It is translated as CASSLGAYYGYTF.

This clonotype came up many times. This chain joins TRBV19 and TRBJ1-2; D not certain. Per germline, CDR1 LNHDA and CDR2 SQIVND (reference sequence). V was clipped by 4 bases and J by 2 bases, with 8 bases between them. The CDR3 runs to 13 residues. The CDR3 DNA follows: TGTGCCAGTAGTAAGGCGGGGAACTATGGCTACACCTTC. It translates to CASSKAGNYGYTF. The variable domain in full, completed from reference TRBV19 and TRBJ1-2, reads DGGITQSPKYLFRKEGQNVTLSCEQNLNHDAMYWYRQDPGQGLRLIYYSQIVNDFQKGDIAEGYSVSREKKESFPLTVTSAQKNPTAFYLCASSKAGNYGYTFGSGTRLTVV.

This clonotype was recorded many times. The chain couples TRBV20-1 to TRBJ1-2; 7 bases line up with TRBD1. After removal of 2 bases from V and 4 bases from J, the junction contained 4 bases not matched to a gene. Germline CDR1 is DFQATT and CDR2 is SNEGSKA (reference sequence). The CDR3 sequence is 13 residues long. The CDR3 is CSARKTGAYGYTF. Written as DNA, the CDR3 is TGCAGTGCTAGAAAAACAGGGGCCTATGGCTACACCTTC.

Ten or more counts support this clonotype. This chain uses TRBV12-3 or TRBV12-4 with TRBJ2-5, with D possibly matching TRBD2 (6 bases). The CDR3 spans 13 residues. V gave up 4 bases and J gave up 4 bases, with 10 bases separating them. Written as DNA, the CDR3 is TGTGCCAGCAGTTATGGGGGGAGAGAGACCCAGTACTTC. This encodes CASSYGGRETQYF.

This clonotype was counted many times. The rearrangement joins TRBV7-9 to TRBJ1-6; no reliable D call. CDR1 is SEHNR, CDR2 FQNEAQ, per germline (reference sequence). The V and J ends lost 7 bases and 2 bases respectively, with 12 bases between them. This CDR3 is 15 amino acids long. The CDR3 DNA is TGTGCCAGCAACCGAGACGGTCCCTATAATTCACCCCTCCACTTT. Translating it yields CASNRDGPYNSPLHF.